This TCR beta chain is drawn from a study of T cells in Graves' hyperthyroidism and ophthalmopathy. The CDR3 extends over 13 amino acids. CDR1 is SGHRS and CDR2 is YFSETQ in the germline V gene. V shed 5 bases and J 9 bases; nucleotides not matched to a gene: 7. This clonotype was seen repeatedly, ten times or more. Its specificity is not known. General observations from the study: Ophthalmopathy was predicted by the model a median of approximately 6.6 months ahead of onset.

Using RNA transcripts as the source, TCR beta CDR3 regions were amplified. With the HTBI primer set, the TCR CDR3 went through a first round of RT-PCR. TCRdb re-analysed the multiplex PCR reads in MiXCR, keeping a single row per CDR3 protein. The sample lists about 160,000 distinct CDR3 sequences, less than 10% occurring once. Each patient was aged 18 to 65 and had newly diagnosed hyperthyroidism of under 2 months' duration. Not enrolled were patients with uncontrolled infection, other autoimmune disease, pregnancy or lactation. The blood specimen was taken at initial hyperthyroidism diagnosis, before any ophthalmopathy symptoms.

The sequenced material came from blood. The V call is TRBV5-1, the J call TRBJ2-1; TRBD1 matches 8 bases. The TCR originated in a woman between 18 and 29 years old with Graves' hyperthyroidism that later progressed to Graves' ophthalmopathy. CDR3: CASRVDRVVEQFF. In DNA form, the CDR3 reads TGCGCCAGCAGGGTGGACAGGGTGGTTGAGCAGTTCTTC.